These T cell receptor beta chains were read from a single sample in a study of Ad26.COV2.S vaccination and SARS-CoV-2 variants. Profiling relied on immunoSEQ multiplex PCR, and the TCRdb table lists in-frame clones only, not all of them. The repertoire holds about 440,000 clones, with 90% as singletons. This sample comprised peripheral blood, obtained in a trial of Ad26.COV2.S vaccine versus placebo. The receptors derive from a person between 18 and 60 years old who received the Ad26.COV2.S COVID-19 vaccine or a placebo. The CDR3 runs from the conserved cysteine through the conserved F or W. Each record gives: V gene, D gene, J gene, clone size, CDR3 protein, CDR3 DNA. A D gene is named only where the DNA matches it firmly. Only part of the rows carry a size: once, few, many, or a class if the clone is expanded.

V gene: TRBV14
D gene: -
J gene: TRBJ1-2
clone size: -
CDR3 protein: CASSQGPIYGYTF
CDR3 DNA: TGTGCCAGCAGCCAAGGGCCGATCTATGGCTACACCTTC

V gene: TRBV11-2
D gene: -
J gene: TRBJ2-5
clone size: -
CDR3 protein: CASSLGLGFQETQYF
CDR3 DNA: TGTGCCAGCAGCTTAGGTTTAGGGTTCCAAGAGACCCAGTACTTC

V gene: TRBV7-2
D gene: -
J gene: TRBJ2-4
clone size: -
CDR3 protein: CASSLNGPGAKNIQYF
CDR3 DNA: TGTGCCAGCAGCTTAAACGGCCCAGGCGCTAAAAACATTCAGTACTTC

V gene: TRBV4-3
D gene: TRBD2
J gene: TRBJ2-1
clone size: -
CDR3 protein: CASSQEAWTSPNEQFF
CDR3 DNA: TGCGCCAGCAGCCAAGAAGCCTGGACTAGTCCCAATGAGCAGTTCTTC

V gene: TRBV27
D gene: TRBD1
J gene: TRBJ1-1
clone size: -
CDR3 protein: CASSLSGDRVTEAFF
CDR3 DNA: TGTGCCAGCAGTTTATCCGGAGACAGGGTCACTGAAGCTTTCTTT

V gene: TRBV30
D gene: TRBD1
J gene: TRBJ1-6
clone size: -
CDR3 protein: CAWAGQTDSPLHF
CDR3 DNA: TGTGCCTGGGCGGGACAGACGGATTCACCCCTCCACTTT

V gene: TRBV4-2
D gene: -
J gene: TRBJ1-5
clone size: -
CDR3 protein: CASSQVGGAGGSNQPQHF
CDR3 DNA: TGTGCCAGCAGCCAAGTTGGGGGGGCTGGGGGTAGCAATCAGCCCCAGCATTTT

V gene: TRBV10-3
D gene: TRBD2
J gene: TRBJ2-7
clone size: -
CDR3 protein: CAISESIAGTYEQYF
CDR3 DNA: TGTGCCATCAGTGAGTCGATAGCGGGAACCTACGAGCAGTACTTC

V gene: TRBV6-1
D gene: -
J gene: TRBJ2-1
clone size: -
CDR3 protein: CASSEASWEYNEQFF
CDR3 DNA: TGTGCCAGCAGTGAAGCCTCCTGGGAGTACAATGAGCAGTTCTTC

V gene: TRBV27
D gene: -
J gene: TRBJ2-5
clone size: -
CDR3 protein: CASSRVGQGGETQYF
CDR3 DNA: TGTGCCAGCAGCAGGGTTGGGCAGGGAGGAGAGACCCAGTACTTC

V gene: TRBV3-1/TRBV3-2
D gene: -
J gene: TRBJ2-1
clone size: few
CDR3 protein: CASSQVVDGHEQFF
CDR3 DNA: TGTGCCAGCAGCCAAGTGGTAGACGGTCATGAGCAGTTCTTC

V gene: TRBV4-1
D gene: TRBD2
J gene: TRBJ2-1
clone size: once
CDR3 protein: CASSDRSLAGTNEQFF
CDR3 DNA: TGCGCCAGCAGCGATAGGTCGCTAGCGGGAACAAATGAGCAGTTCTTC

V gene: TRBV5-4
D gene: TRBD2
J gene: TRBJ2-1
clone size: -
CDR3 protein: CASSLVASGSFEQFF
CDR3 DNA: TGTGCCAGCAGCTTGGTGGCTAGCGGGAGCTTTGAGCAGTTCTTC

V gene: TRBV4-3
D gene: TRBD2
J gene: TRBJ2-1
clone size: -
CDR3 protein: CASSQDRTSGRANEQFF
CDR3 DNA: TGCGCCAGCAGCCAAGATCGAACTAGCGGGAGGGCAAATGAGCAGTTCTTC

V gene: TRBV6-4
D gene: TRBD1
J gene: TRBJ1-2
clone size: -
CDR3 protein: CASSDLGPGTGVRDGYTF
CDR3 DNA: TGTGCCAGCAGTGACTTAGGACCCGGGACAGGTGTTCGAGATGGCTACACCTTC

V gene: TRBV19
D gene: -
J gene: TRBJ1-5
clone size: -
CDR3 protein: CASSWKSGNQPQHF
CDR3 DNA: TGTGCCAGTAGTTGGAAGTCTGGCAATCAGCCCCAGCATTTT

V gene: TRBV14
D gene: -
J gene: TRBJ1-4
clone size: -
CDR3 protein: CASSFGQLATNEKLFF
CDR3 DNA: TGTGCCAGCAGCTTCGGACAGCTTGCAACTAATGAAAAACTGTTTTTT

V gene: TRBV7-9
D gene: TRBD2
J gene: TRBJ2-2
clone size: -
CDR3 protein: CAIGGLAGTGELFF
CDR3 DNA: TGTGCCATCGGGGGACTAGCGGGGACCGGGGAGCTGTTTTTT

V gene: TRBV11-3
D gene: -
J gene: TRBJ2-7
clone size: -
CDR3 protein: CASSVGVSYEQYF
CDR3 DNA: TGTGCCAGCAGCGTGGGGGTCTCCTACGAGCAGTACTTC

V gene: TRBV25-1
D gene: -
J gene: TRBJ2-1
clone size: -
CDR3 protein: CASSDPHWDNEQFF
CDR3 DNA: TGTGCCAGCAGTGACCCTCACTGGGACAATGAGCAGTTCTTC

V gene: TRBV10-3
D gene: TRBD2
J gene: TRBJ2-2
clone size: -
CDR3 protein: CAIRGTTPNTGELFF
CDR3 DNA: TGTGCCATCAGGGGGACTACCCCGAACACCGGGGAGCTGTTTTTT

V gene: TRBV7-9
D gene: -
J gene: TRBJ2-3
clone size: once
CDR3 protein: CASSLDMSDTQYF
CDR3 DNA: TGTGCCAGCAGCTTAGACATGTCAGATACGCAGTATTTT

V gene: TRBV19
D gene: -
J gene: TRBJ2-7
clone size: -
CDR3 protein: CASSIGAGNEQYF
CDR3 DNA: TGTGCCAGTAGTATAGGGGCGGGGAACGAGCAGTACTTC

V gene: TRBV10-2
D gene: -
J gene: TRBJ1-1
clone size: -
CDR3 protein: CASSEEGRGAFF
CDR3 DNA: TGCGCCAGCAGTGAGGAGGGCAGGGGAGCTTTCTTT

V gene: TRBV7-2
D gene: -
J gene: TRBJ2-1
clone size: once
CDR3 protein: CASSFKAEQFF
CDR3 DNA: TGTGCCAGCAGCTTCAAGGCTGAGCAGTTCTTC

V gene: TRBV29-1
D gene: TRBD1
J gene: TRBJ2-7
clone size: -
CDR3 protein: CSVAGGAELVDEQYF
CDR3 DNA: TGCAGCGTTGCAGGGGGCGCCGAACTAGTCGACGAGCAGTACTTC

V gene: TRBV28
D gene: -
J gene: TRBJ1-5
clone size: -
CDR3 protein: CASSFSARNQPQHF
CDR3 DNA: TGTGCCAGCAGTTTTTCTGCGAGGAATCAGCCCCAGCATTTT

V gene: TRBV19
D gene: -
J gene: TRBJ2-4
clone size: -
CDR3 protein: CASAQGRDIQYF
CDR3 DNA: TGTGCCAGCGCACAGGGTCGGGACATTCAGTACTTC

V gene: TRBV10-3
D gene: -
J gene: TRBJ2-1
clone size: -
CDR3 protein: CASWDFTYNEQFF
CDR3 DNA: TGTGCCAGCTGGGACTTTACCTACAATGAGCAGTTCTTC

V gene: TRBV28
D gene: -
J gene: TRBJ1-1
clone size: -
CDR3 protein: CASSLNGLGRTEAFF
CDR3 DNA: TGTGCCAGCAGTTTAAACGGTCTTGGGAGGACTGAAGCTTTCTTT

V gene: TRBV9
D gene: -
J gene: TRBJ2-1
clone size: -
CDR3 protein: CASSVVPNEQFF
CDR3 DNA: TGTGCCAGCAGCGTAGTCCCCAATGAGCAGTTCTTC

V gene: TRBV11-2
D gene: -
J gene: TRBJ2-6
clone size: -
CDR3 protein: CASSLGSSGANVLTF
CDR3 DNA: TGTGCCAGCAGCCTTGGTAGCTCTGGGGCCAACGTCCTGACTTTC

V gene: TRBV7-8
D gene: -
J gene: TRBJ1-1
clone size: -
CDR3 protein: CASSLAGARDTEAFF
CDR3 DNA: TGTGCCAGCAGCTTAGCCGGGGCTAGGGACACTGAAGCTTTCTTT

V gene: TRBV7-9
D gene: TRBD1
J gene: TRBJ2-2
clone size: -
CDR3 protein: CASSLTGVQGELFF
CDR3 DNA: TGTGCCAGCAGCTTGACAGGGGTTCAGGGGGAGCTGTTTTTT

V gene: TRBV15
D gene: TRBD2
J gene: TRBJ2-1
clone size: -
CDR3 protein: CATSTGVAGANEQFF
CDR3 DNA: TGTGCCACCAGCACTGGCGTAGCGGGGGCCAATGAGCAGTTCTTC

V gene: TRBV25-1
D gene: -
J gene: TRBJ2-3
clone size: -
CDR3 protein: CASSEWKNEAF
CDR3 DNA: TGTGCCAGCAGTGAATGGAAGAACGAGGCATTT

V gene: TRBV6-1
D gene: TRBD1
J gene: TRBJ2-3
clone size: -
CDR3 protein: CASSGGQHLNLADTQYF
CDR3 DNA: TGTGCCAGCAGTGGGGGACAGCATTTGAATCTTGCAGATACGCAGTATTTT

V gene: TRBV28
D gene: TRBD1
J gene: TRBJ2-3
clone size: -
CDR3 protein: CASSPVRDRGLGIAGYDTQYF
CDR3 DNA: TGTGCCAGCAGCCCGGTGCGGGACAGGGGGCTAGGAATAGCGGGGTATGATACGCAGTATTTT

V gene: TRBV6-2/TRBV6-3
D gene: -
J gene: TRBJ1-1
clone size: -
CDR3 protein: CASSYEADEAFF
CDR3 DNA: TGTGCCAGCAGTTACGAGGCAGATGAAGCTTTCTTT

V gene: TRBV7-6
D gene: TRBD2
J gene: TRBJ2-2
clone size: -
CDR3 protein: CASSLSGTSGRAWELFF
CDR3 DNA: TGTGCCAGCAGCTTATCCGGGACTAGCGGGAGGGCCTGGGAGCTGTTTTTT

V gene: TRBV7-3
D gene: -
J gene: TRBJ2-5
clone size: -
CDR3 protein: CASSLTPAQETQYF
CDR3 DNA: TGTGCCAGCAGCTTAACCCCAGCCCAAGAGACCCAGTACTTC

V gene: TRBV28
D gene: -
J gene: TRBJ2-5
clone size: -
CDR3 protein: CASSLPQETQYF
CDR3 DNA: TGTGCCAGCAGTTTGCCCCAGGAGACCCAGTACTTC

V gene: TRBV27
D gene: -
J gene: TRBJ1-1
clone size: -
CDR3 protein: CASSLWEGDTEAFF
CDR3 DNA: TGTGCCAGCAGTTTATGGGAGGGGGACACTGAAGCTTTCTTT

V gene: TRBV12-3/TRBV12-4
D gene: TRBD1
J gene: TRBJ2-3
clone size: -
CDR3 protein: CASSLNGQGDQYF
CDR3 DNA: TGTGCCAGCAGTTTAAACGGTCAGGGGGACCAGTATTTT

V gene: TRBV19
D gene: -
J gene: TRBJ1-5
clone size: -
CDR3 protein: CASSVVRDQPQHF
CDR3 DNA: TGTGCCAGTAGTGTGGTCAGAGATCAGCCCCAGCATTTT

V gene: TRBV12-2
D gene: -
J gene: TRBJ2-7
clone size: -
CDR3 protein: CASPQLPVGTSEAEQYF
CDR3 DNA: TGTGCAAGTCCCCAGTTACCAGTGGGGACTAGCGAGGCCGAGCAGTACTTC

V gene: TRBV3-1/TRBV3-2
D gene: -
J gene: TRBJ2-1
clone size: few
CDR3 protein: CASSRNDEQFF
CDR3 DNA: TGTGCCAGCAGCCGGAACGATGAGCAGTTCTTC

V gene: TRBV18
D gene: -
J gene: TRBJ1-1
clone size: -
CDR3 protein: CASSTAPNTEAFF
CDR3 DNA: TGTGCCAGCTCGACTGCTCCGAACACTGAAGCTTTCTTT

V gene: TRBV24-1
D gene: TRBD2
J gene: TRBJ2-1
clone size: -
CDR3 protein: CATSEWTSGSNEQFF
CDR3 DNA: TGTGCCACCAGTGAATGGACTAGCGGGAGCAATGAGCAGTTCTTC